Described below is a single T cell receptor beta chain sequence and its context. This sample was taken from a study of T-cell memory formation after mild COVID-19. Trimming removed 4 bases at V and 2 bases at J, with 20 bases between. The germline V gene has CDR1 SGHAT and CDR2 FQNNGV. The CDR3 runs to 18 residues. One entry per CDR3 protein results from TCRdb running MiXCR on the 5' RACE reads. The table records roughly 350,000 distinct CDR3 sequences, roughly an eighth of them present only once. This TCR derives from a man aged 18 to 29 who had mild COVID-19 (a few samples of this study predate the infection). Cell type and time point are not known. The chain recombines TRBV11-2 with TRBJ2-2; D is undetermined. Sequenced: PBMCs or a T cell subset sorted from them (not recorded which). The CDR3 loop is CASSSLAPAKLNTGELFF. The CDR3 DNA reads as TGTGCCAGCAGCTCCCTCGCCCCAGCGAAATTAAACACCGGGGAGCTGTTTTTT. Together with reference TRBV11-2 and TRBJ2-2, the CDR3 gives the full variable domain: EAGVAQSPRYKIIEKRQSVAFWCNPISGHATLYWYQQILGQGPKLLIQFQNNGVVDDSQLPKDRFSAERLKGVDSTLKIQPAKLEDSAVYLCASSSLAPAKLNTGELFFGEGSRLTVL.